This T cell receptor (beta chain) was identified in a study of blood T cell repertoires in COVID-19. CDR3 size: 13 residues. V was clipped by 0 bases and J by 5 bases, with 7 bases between them. TCRdb's copy holds only in-frame clones and misses some; the assay was immunoSEQ multiplex PCR. The sample records roughly 72,000 clones, 90% being singletons. The chain has TRBV12-3 or TRBV12-4 and TRBJ2-5; maybe TRBD1 (5 bases). The source material was peripheral blood. This TCR derives from a human donor in a cohort sampled during active COVID-19. The chain's CDR3 is CASSLAGVETQYF. CDR3 DNA: TGTGCCAGCAGTTTAGCAGGGGTCGAGACCCAGTACTTC.